One sample yielded the 19 T cell receptor beta chains listed below, sequenced in a study of CD8 T cells in Susac syndrome. The authors reverse transcribed about 0.5 to 1 ug RNA with random hexamers. TCRdb analysed the immunoSEQ multiplex PCR reads with MiXCR anew, one entry per CDR3 protein. The table records under 200,000 distinct CDR3 sequences, 85% to 95% of them present only once. Sequenced input: CD4+ T cells from PBMCs. The receptors derive from a human donor in good health.

CDR3 in DNA: TGTGCCACCACACACCGAGCCAGGTCCACCGGGGAGCTGTTTTTT. Protein product: CATTHRARSTGELFF. The chain is built from TRBV5-4 and TRBJ2-2; D is ambiguous. Trimming removed 9 bases from V and 4 bases from J, with 19 bases in between. The germline V gene encodes CDR1 SGHNT and CDR2 YYREEE (reference sequence). This CDR3 is 15 amino acids long.

The chain recombines TRBV29-1 with TRBJ1-1; possible D gene TRBD1, 6 bases. Trimming stripped 4 bases from V and 0 bases from J, with 9 bases between. CDR1 SQVTM and CDR2 ANQGSEA come from the germline V gene. The CDR3 has 13 residues. CDR3 sequence: CSVGGAMNTEAFF. In DNA form, the CDR3 reads TGCAGCGTTGGGGGGGCGATGAACACTGAAGCTTTCTTT.

In this sample, this clonotype turned up once. The chain couples TRBV10-3 to TRBJ1-5; tentatively, D is TRBD1 (6 bases). V gave up 0 bases and J gave up 6 bases, with 15 bases separating them. CDR3 size: 16 residues. Per the germline V gene, CDR1 is ENHRY and CDR2 is SYGVKD. CDR3 protein: CAISESNHRAGQPQHF. CDR3 in DNA: TGTGCCATCAGTGAGTCGAACCACAGGGCTGGTCAGCCCCAGCATTTT.

The CDR3 spells CASSAQGGNSPLHF. CDR3 sequence (DNA): TGTGCCAGCAGCGCCCAGGGGGGTAATTCACCCCTCCACTTT. The rearrangement uses TRBV9 and TRBJ1-6, with 7 bases lining up with TRBD1. Trimming at V came to 3 bases and at J to 6 bases, leaving 3 bases not matched to a gene. Germline assignment: CDR1 SGDLS and CDR2 YYNGEE. The CDR3 sequence is 14 residues long.

The rearrangement joins TRBV18 to TRBJ2-1; no firm D call. Germline CDR1 reads KGHSH; CDR2 reads LQKENI. CDR3 length: 15 residues. V shed 3 bases and J shed 0 bases, with 9 bases lying between them. The CDR3 bases are TGTGCCAGCTCACCGTCCCAAAGCTCCTACAATGAGCAGTTCTTC. It specifies CASSPSQSSYNEQFF. The full variable domain, its missing parts supplied by reference TRBV18 and TRBJ2-1, is NAGVMQNPRHLVRRRGQEARLRCSPMKGHSHVYWYRQLPEEGLKFMVYLQKENIIDESGMPKERFSAEFPKEGPSILRIQQVVRGDSAAYFCASSPSQSSYNEQFFGPGTRLTVL.

The CDR3 reads CATSQTQKETQYF. CDR3 nucleotide sequence: TGTGCCACCAGCCAAACCCAGAAAGAGACCCAGTACTTC. V and J are TRBV24-1 and TRBJ2-5; D unclear. This CDR3 has 13 residues. V gave up 7 bases and J gave up 3 bases, with 11 bases separating them. The germline gives CDR1 KGHDR, CDR2 SFDVKD.

This clonotype was observed a single time. The rearrangement joins TRBV28 to TRBJ2-7; D perhaps matches TRBD2 (7 bases). CDR1 MDHEN and CDR2 SYDVKM come from the germline V gene. The CDR3 loop spans 14 amino acids. V was trimmed by 6 bases and J by 0 bases, leaving 12 bases between them. The CDR3 here is CASSAGDNSYEQYV. Here the CDR3 DNA reads TGTGCCAGCAGCGCGGGGGACAACTCCTACGAGCAGTACGTC.

V and J are TRBV2 and TRBJ2-7; D may be TRBD2 (6 bases). V was pared by 5 bases and J by 7 bases, with 18 bases between. From germline, CDR1 is SNHLY and CDR2 FYNNEI. The CDR3 runs 14 residues. CDR3 in DNA: TGTGCCAGCAGTTATAGCGGAGAGTCGAGAGAGCAGTACGTC. Residues: CASSYSGESREQYV.

This chain links TRBV29-1 with TRBJ2-3; D not resolved. Germline V gene sequence: CDR1 SQVTM, CDR2 ANQGSEA. Trimming cost V 7 bases and J 4 bases, with 12 bases left between them. This CDR3 region has 12 residues. CDR3 sequence: CSAFLPPDTQYF. For the CDR3, the DNA is TGCAGCGCGTTTCTGCCGCCAGATACGCAGTATTTT.

The chain uses TRBV9 and TRBJ2-1, with D possibly TRBD2 on 5 matching bases. V shed 2 bases and J shed 0 bases, with 6 bases lying between them. Germline V gene sequence: CDR1 SGDLS, CDR2 YYNGEE. The CDR3 contains 14 residues. As DNA, the CDR3 is TGTGCCAGCAGCGTCGGGAACTCCTACAATGAGCAGTTCTTC. Its translation: CASSVGNSYNEQFF.

This chain joins TRBV5-4 and TRBJ1-1, with D unclear. Germline values: CDR1 SGHNT, CDR2 YYREEE (reference sequence). V gave up 1 base and J gave up 4 bases, with 8 bases separating them. This CDR3 has 13 amino acids. Here the CDR3 DNA reads TGTGCCAGCAGCTTGACTGAGGGCACTGAAGCTTTCTTT. This translates into CASSLTEGTEAFF.

V usage is TRBV3-1 and J usage is TRBJ2-2; 7 positions agree with TRBD1. The CDR3 is 15 residues long. CDR1 LGHDT and CDR2 YNNKEL come from the germline V gene (reference sequence). The junction had 10 bases not matched to a gene; V was cut back by 6 bases and J by 6 bases. The CDR3 is CASRGFNRGSGELFF. CDR3 sequence (DNA): TGTGCCAGCAGAGGGTTTAACAGGGGCTCCGGGGAGCTGTTTTTT.

The V call is TRBV11-2, the J call TRBJ2-5; D is unresolved. In germline, CDR1 is SGHAT, CDR2 FQNNGV. Trimming removed 5 bases from V and 5 bases from J, with 15 bases in between. There are 14 residues in the CDR3. CDR3 in DNA: TGTGCCAGCAGCCCCGAAGATGGGCGGGAGACCCAGTACTTC. Encoded protein: CASSPEDGRETQYF.

This chain joins TRBV20-1 and TRBJ2-4, with D hard to call. The V and J ends lost 8 bases and 5 bases respectively, with 16 bases between them. The germline CDR1 and CDR2 sequences are DFQATT and SNEGSKA (reference sequence). The CDR3 spans 13 residues. In DNA, the CDR3 is TGCAGTTACTGGGAATACCGGGAAAACATTCAGTACTTC. This gives the protein CSYWEYRENIQYF.

This clonotype was seen only once. The chain is built from TRBV3-1 and TRBJ2-1; 9 nucleotides align to TRBD1. The CDR3 totals 19 residues. Germline trimming cut 5 bases from V and 3 bases from J; bases unmatched to any gene: 17. Germline V gives CDR1 LGHDT, CDR2 YNNKEL (reference sequence). CDR3 loop: CASSFQTTQGALLYNEQFF. In DNA, the CDR3 is TGTGCCAGCAGCTTCCAAACTACACAGGGGGCCCTACTCTACAATGAGCAGTTCTTC.

V and J are TRBV28 and TRBJ1-5; D may be TRBD1 (5 bases). There are 14 residues in the CDR3. Trimming pared 2 bases from V and 6 bases from J, leaving 11 bases between. CDR1 and CDR2 (germline): MDHEN, SYDVKM. This chain's CDR3 is CASSLVTDTQPQHF. The CDR3 bases are TGTGCCAGCAGTTTAGTAACGGACACTCAGCCCCAGCATTTT.

The rearrangement uses TRBV3-1 and TRBJ2-1; weak D call: TRBD1 (6 bases). This CDR3 is 14 amino acids long. Per germline, CDR1 LGHDT and CDR2 YNNKEL (reference sequence). V lost 4 bases to trimming and J lost 4 bases, with 11 bases between them. For the CDR3, the DNA is TGTGCCAGCAGCCCCGACAGGAAGTACAATGAGCAGTTCTTC. Its protein is CASSPDRKYNEQFF.

The V and J genes are TRBV7-9 and TRBJ1-5; D might be TRBD1 (5 bases). V lost 1 base to trimming and J lost 0 bases, with 13 bases between them. This CDR3 has 17 residues. Germline V lookup: CDR1 SEHNR, CDR2 FQNEAQ (reference sequence). CDR3 sequence (DNA): TGTGCCAGCAGCTTAGTGTCCGGGACGGATAGCAATCAGCCCCAGCATTTT. This gives the protein CASSLVSGTDSNQPQHF.

CDR3 DNA sequence: TGTGCCAGCAGCGTAGCCCTAGCGGGACTTCAAGAGACCCAGTACTTC. Translating it yields CASSVALAGLQETQYF. The chain joins TRBV9 to TRBJ2-5; 9 bases match TRBD2. J was trimmed by 2 bases and V by 0 bases; bases with no gene match: 5. The CDR3 runs to 16 residues. CDR1 is SGDLS, CDR2 YYNGEE, per germline. The variable domain in full, completed from reference TRBV9 and TRBJ2-5, reads DSGVTQTPKHLITATGQRVTLRCSPRSGDLSVYWYQQSLDQGLQFLIQYYNGEERAKGNILERFSAQQFPDLHSELNLSSLELGDSALYFCASSVALAGLQETQYFGPGTRLLVL.